The T cell receptor beta chain described here comes from a study of OX40 agonist ivuxolimab in advanced cancers. TCRdb keeps only in-frame clones here, not all; method: immunoSEQ multiplex PCR. Of approximately 89,000 clones listed, around 86% are singletons. CDR1 SNHLY and CDR2 FYNNEI come from the germline V gene. The CDR3 is 14 amino acids. V was pared by 3 bases and J by 5 bases, with 13 bases between. The specimen was CD4+ or CD8+ T cells sorted from blood, collected in a trial of the OX40 agonist ivuxolimab. The clonotype originates from an adult with an advanced solid tumor such as melanoma, head and neck, liver or kidney cancer. The chain employs TRBV2 and TRBJ1-2; D gene ambiguous. The CDR3 protein is CASSDLDGPYGYTF. The CDR3 nucleotides read TGTGCCAGCAGTGACCTAGACGGACCTTATGGCTACACCTTC.